The 17 T cell receptor beta chains presented below share a single source sample, sequenced in a study of T cells in Graves' hyperthyroidism and ophthalmopathy. Regions amplified from RNA transcripts were the TCR beta CDR3 regions. A first-round RT-PCR of the TCR CDR3 used the HTBI primer set. TCRdb processed the multiplex PCR reads anew with MiXCR; each CDR3 protein has one entry. The sample has about 760,000 distinct CDR3 sequences, 30% to 40% seen once. Sequenced: blood. The receptors were gathered from a woman between 35 and 50 years old with Graves' hyperthyroidism.

This clonotype occurred many times. V gene TRBV10-1 combines with J gene TRBJ1-1; D is unresolved. CDR3 size: 14 residues. Trimming took off 2 bases at V and 1 base at J, with 8 bases between the two ends. CDR1 is WNHNN and CDR2 is SYGVQD in the germline V gene (reference sequence). Here the CDR3 DNA reads TGCGCCAGCAGTGAGACAGCCAAGAACACTGAAGCTTTCTTT. Translated, it gives CASSETAKNTEAFF.

This clonotype was detected ten times or more. The V gene is TRBV7-9, the J gene TRBJ2-5; 7 nucleotides agree with TRBD2. The CDR3 covers 16 residues. Germline trimming cut 1 base from V and 5 bases from J; bases unmatched to any gene: 10. From germline, CDR1 is SEHNR and CDR2 FQNEAQ (reference sequence). DNA of the CDR3: TGTGCCAGCAGCTTAGACCTGCGGGAGAGGGAGGAGACCCAGTACTTC. This translates into CASSLDLREREETQYF. Variable domain in full (rest from reference TRBV7-9 and TRBJ2-5): DTGVSQNPRHKITKRGQNVTFRCDPISEHNRLYWYRQTLGQGPEFLTYFQNEAQLEKSRLLSDRFSAERPKGSFSTLEIQRTEQGDSAMYLCASSLDLREREETQYFGPGTRLLVL.

This rearrangement joins TRBV20-1 to TRBJ2-7; maybe TRBD2 (6 bases). This CDR3 is built from 16 residues. V was trimmed by 0 bases and J by 3 bases, leaving 18 bases between them. Germline values: CDR1 DFQATT, CDR2 SNEGSKA (reference sequence). The CDR3 here is CSARDQVDGAGYEQYF. The CDR3 DNA sequence: TGCAGTGCTAGAGATCAGGTCGATGGAGCGGGCTACGAGCAGTACTTC.

The rearrangement links TRBV7-9 to TRBJ1-1; weak D call: TRBD1 (5 bases). The CDR3 contains 13 residues. V shed 1 base and J shed 10 bases, with 13 bases lying between them. The V gene's germline CDR1 is SEHNR and CDR2 FQNEAQ (reference sequence). The CDR3 protein is CASSLDNPRAAFF. The CDR3 DNA follows: TGTGCCAGCAGCTTAGACAACCCCAGGGCAGCTTTCTTT.

This clonotype appeared once. The chain joins TRBV12-5 to TRBJ1-5; D is possibly TRBD1 (6 bases). V lost 4 bases and J lost 0, with 22 bases in between. The CDR3 has 19 residues. Germline loops: CDR1 LGHNT, CDR2 FRNRAP. CDR3 in DNA: TGTGCTAGTGGTTCTCCGGGACACTCATGGAGGTATAGCAATCAGCCCCAGCATTTT. Translation gives CASGSPGHSWRYSNQPQHF. The full variable domain, its missing parts supplied by reference TRBV12-5 and TRBJ1-5, is DARVTQTPRHKVTEMGQEVTMRCQPILGHNTVFWYRQTMMQGLELLAYFRNRAPLDDSGMPKDRFSAEMPDATLATLKIQPSEPRDSAVYFCASGSPGHSWRYSNQPQHFGDGTRLSIL.

This clonotype has more than one count but fewer than ten. The CDR3 sequence: CASSSPGGGANTEAFF. CDR3 bases: TGTGCCAGCAGTTCCCCAGGTGGGGGGGCGAACACTGAAGCTTTCTTT. The rearrangement uses TRBV12-3 or TRBV12-4 and TRBJ1-1, with D possibly matching TRBD1 (6 bases). The CDR3 contains 16 residues. The V end was cut by 4 bases, the J end by 1 base, with 16 bases between.

This chain connects TRBV5-6 to TRBJ1-1; 8 nucleotides match TRBD1. Losses at the gene ends were 1 base for V and 4 bases for J; bases not matched to a gene: 6. Germline values: CDR1 SGHDT, CDR2 YYEEEE. The CDR3 loop spans 15 amino acids. The CDR3 DNA is TGTGCCAGCAGCTTGTTGACAGGGGCAGGCACTGAAGCTTTCTTT. It specifies CASSLLTGAGTEAFF.

V is TRBV7-9 and J is TRBJ1-5, with 10 bases fitting TRBD1. J gave up 2 bases and V 8 bases, and 15 bases lay outside the gene matches. Germline V gene data show CDR1 as SEHNR and CDR2 as FQNEAQ (reference sequence). CDR3 length: 18 amino acids. DNA of the CDR3: TGTGCCAGCTCAGCTACTCGACCCGGGACAGGGGGCAATCAGCCCCAGCATTTT. Its translation is CASSATRPGTGGNQPQHF.

The gene calls are TRBV2 and TRBJ1-2; D might be TRBD1 (6 bases). This CDR3 contains 16 residues. Germline V gives CDR1 SNHLY, CDR2 FYNNEI. V was cut by 2 bases and J by 1 base, with 14 bases left in between. CDR3 sequence reads: CASSETQGLSNYGYTF. CDR3 coding DNA: TGTGCCAGCAGTGAAACCCAGGGGTTAAGTAACTATGGCTACACCTTC.

This clonotype was detected ten times or more. The chain combines TRBV20-1 with TRBJ2-5, with D possibly called TRBD1 or TRBD2 (5 bases each). The V end lost 6 bases, the J end lost 7 bases, and 18 bases lay between the germline ends. Germline assignment: CDR1 DFQATT and CDR2 SNEGSKA (reference sequence). The CDR3 runs to 13 residues. CDR3 sequence (DNA): TGCAGTGCCACTACTGACACTGGGGGGACCCAGTACTTC. Encoded protein: CSATTDTGGTQYF.

This chain links TRBV7-9 with TRBJ2-1, with 8 bases lining up with TRBD2. The CDR3 has 15 residues. V shed 5 bases, J shed 4 bases, and the junction held 7 bases outside the gene matches. The germline V gene has CDR1 SEHNR and CDR2 FQNEAQ (reference sequence). Here the CDR3 reads CASSLGGVRYNEQFF. In DNA, the CDR3 is TGTGCCAGCAGCCTCGGGGGGGTGAGGTACAATGAGCAGTTCTTC.

This rearrangement joins TRBV12-3 or TRBV12-4 to TRBJ1-2; D remains ambiguous. The CDR3 is made up of 12 amino acids. Trimming shortened V by 6 bases and J by 10 bases, and 15 bases separated the two germline ends. This chain's CDR3 is CASRVTSGNYTF. CDR3 DNA sequence: TGTGCCAGCAGGGTTACTAGCGGGAACTACACCTTC.

The chain carries TRBV7-9 and TRBJ1-3; D is unclear. Trimming removed 5 bases from V and 7 bases from J, with 12 bases in between. The CDR3 has 13 amino acids. CDR1 and CDR2 (germline): SEHNR, FQNEAQ (reference sequence). CDR3 coding DNA: TGTGCCAGCAGCCTTAGTCCGGTGAACACCATATATTTT. It codes for CASSLSPVNTIYF.

This chain links TRBV4-1 with TRBJ1-2; 7 positions agree with TRBD1. V lost 3 bases, J lost 7 bases, and 8 bases stayed unmatched. Germline V CDR1 and CDR2: MGHRA, YSYEKL. CDR3 length equals 14 residues. DNA of the CDR3: TGCGCCAGCAGCCAGGACACAGGGGCCTTTGGCTACACCTTC. It yields the protein CASSQDTGAFGYTF.

The chain employs TRBV29-1 and TRBJ2-2; D uncertain. This CDR3 has 14 amino acids. Trimming removed 4 bases from V and 3 bases from J, with 12 bases in between. CDR1 and CDR2 (germline): SQVTM, ANQGSEA. The CDR3 region is CSVGEDGYTGELFF. DNA for the CDR3: TGCAGCGTTGGTGAGGATGGCTACACCGGGGAGCTGTTTTTT.

A remark on this clonotype: An end of the junction does not agree with germline; a read error may underlie this. The chain joins TRBV10-3 to TRBJ1-2; D is uncertain. The CDR3 totals 15 residues. In germline, CDR1 is ENHRY, CDR2 SYGVKD. The CDR3: CASSRDRERNYGYTF. The CDR3 DNA sequence: TGTGCCAGCAGTAGAGACCGAGAGCGCAACTATGGCTACACCTTC.

This clonotype was counted ten times or more. The V gene is TRBV2, the J gene TRBJ1-1; the D gene is possibly TRBD1 (5 bases). The CDR3 consists of 14 residues. Per germline, CDR1 SNHLY and CDR2 FYNNEI. V was pared by 8 bases and J by 10 bases, with 23 bases between. CDR3 region: CASLRGGGDRGAFF. The CDR3 nucleotides read TGTGCCAGCCTTCGGGGCGGGGGGGATCGTGGAGCTTTCTTT. Full variable domain (rest looked up from reference TRBV2 and TRBJ1-1): EPEVTQTPSHQVTQMGQEVILRCVPISNHLYFYWYRQILGQKVEFLVSFYNNEISEKSEIFDDQFSVERPDGSNFTLKIRSTKLEDSAMYFCASLRGGGDRGAFFGQGTRLTVV.